A single sample gave rise to the 15 T cell receptor beta chains below, sequenced in a study of control samples from healthy donors and cancer patients. Repertoires were generated with immunoSEQ multiplex PCR, while TCRdb's copy carries only in-frame clones and drops some. Of around 63,000 clones in the sample, around 87% were seen once. Sequencing input: PBMCs. The receptors were gathered from a woman in her 50s with head and neck cancer.

The chain links TRBV6-5 to TRBJ2-7; no definite D call. The CDR3 totals 14 residues. Trimming took off 8 bases at V and 0 bases at J, with 14 bases between the two ends. The germline V gene encodes CDR1 MNHEY and CDR2 SVGAGI. This chain's CDR3 is CASLATQSSYEQYF. As DNA, the CDR3 is TGTGCCAGCTTAGCTACCCAGAGCTCCTACGAGCAGTACTTC.

The V and J genes are TRBV2 and TRBJ1-1; TRBD1 aligns across 9 bases. V gave up 8 bases and J gave up 4 bases; unmatched junction bases: 8. Per germline, CDR1 SNHLY and CDR2 FYNNEI. This CDR3 region has 14 residues. The DNA for the CDR3 is TGTGCCAGCGGAACAGGGGGCGCCGGCACTGAAGCTTTCTTT. It yields the protein CASGTGGAGTEAFF.

The chain joins TRBV5-5 to TRBJ1-2; D remains unclear. Deletions cut 4 bases from V and 1 base from J, with 8 bases between. This CDR3 spans 13 amino acids. CDR1 is SGHKS and CDR2 is YYEKEE in the germline V gene (reference sequence). CDR3 nucleotide sequence: TGTGCCAGCAGCCCCGCCAATAACTATGGCTACACCTTC. Translated: CASSPANNYGYTF.

This chain uses TRBV6-4 with TRBJ1-5; D remains ambiguous. Trimming stripped 3 bases from V and 4 bases from J, with 7 bases between. The CDR3 has 13 amino acids. From germline, CDR1 is MRHNA and CDR2 SNTAGT. CDR3: CASSEADNQPQHF. DNA of the CDR3: TGTGCCAGCAGTGAGGCAGATAATCAGCCCCAGCATTTT.

J is TRBJ1-2 and V is TRBV9; D is unclear. V was trimmed by 0 bases and J by 6 bases, leaving 9 bases between them. Germline lookup yields CDR1 SGDLS and CDR2 YYNGEE. The CDR3 extends over 13 amino acids. CDR3 protein: CASSVDMQDGYTF. The CDR3 DNA is TGTGCCAGCAGCGTAGATATGCAAGATGGCTACACCTTC.

This chain connects TRBV28 to TRBJ1-4; TRBD1 might be the D (6 bases). Germline assignment: CDR1 MDHEN and CDR2 SYDVKM. This CDR3 comprises 15 residues. Between the trimmed V and J ends, which lost 4 bases and 3 bases, there was a span of 12 bases. In nucleotides, the CDR3 is TGTGCCAGCAGTTCCACAGGGTCGGCTAATGAAAAACTGTTTTTT. Protein product: CASSSTGSANEKLFF. Drawing the rest from reference TRBV28 and TRBJ1-4, the complete variable domain is DVKVTQSSRYLVKRTGEKVFLECVQDMDHENMFWYRQDPGLGLRLIYFSYDVKMKEKGDIPEGYSVSREKKERFSLILESASTNQTSMYLCASSSTGSANEKLFFGSGTQLSVL.

The rearrangement links TRBV19 to TRBJ2-3, with D possibly matching TRBD2 (5 bases). The CDR3 is 16 amino acids. Trimming pared 3 bases from V and 2 bases from J, leaving 15 bases between. In germline, CDR1 is LNHDA, CDR2 SQIVND (reference sequence). CDR3 coding DNA: TGTGCCAGTAGTATCCGGGGATTTGGGTCCACAGATACGCAGTATTTT. Protein sequence: CASSIRGFGSTDTQYF.

Details on this clone: The same CDR3 is also encoded by other DNA sequences in this sample. The rearrangement links TRBV7-2 to TRBJ2-2; TRBD2 agrees at 9 bases. V shed 1 base, J shed 3 bases, and the junction held 9 bases outside the gene matches. The CDR3 totals 18 residues. Germline CDR1 is SGHTA and CDR2 is FQGNSA. CDR3 loop: CASSLGGGGGQDTGELFF. In nucleotides, the CDR3 is TGTGCCAGCAGCTTAGGGGGCGGGGGGGGCCAAGACACCGGGGAGCTGTTTTTT.

The chain joins TRBV6-1 to TRBJ1-1; TRBD1 matches at 7 bases. This CDR3 is built from 14 residues. CDR1 and CDR2 (germline): MNHNS, SASEGT. The V and J ends lost 2 bases and 3 bases, in that order; junction bases with no gene match: 3. The CDR3 nucleotides are TGTGCCAGCAGTGAATCAGGGGGTGACACTGAAGCTTTCTTT. This gives the protein CASSESGGDTEAFF.

The table lists this clone with a count of one. This rearrangement joins TRBV6-6 to TRBJ2-7; unclear D gene. Germline V CDR1 and CDR2: MNHNY, SVGAGI (reference sequence). CDR3 length: 11 amino acids. V gave up 5 bases and J gave up 2 bases, with 4 bases separating them. This CDR3 is CASSAAYEQYF. CDR3 in DNA: TGTGCCAGCAGTGCGGCCTACGAGCAGTACTTC.

The V call is TRBV2, the J call TRBJ1-1; D remains unclear. V was pared by 0 bases and J by 9 bases, with 14 bases between. This CDR3 is built from 14 residues. The germline V gene encodes CDR1 SNHLY and CDR2 FYNNEI. The CDR3 DNA sequence: TGTGCCAGCAGTGAAGCGAATATACTAACACAAGCTTTCTTT. It translates to CASSEANILTQAFF.

CDR3 sequence: CAANRGQGGNTIYF. Written as DNA, the CDR3 is TGTGCCGCTAATCGCGGACAGGGAGGAAACACCATATATTTT. The rearrangement links TRBV10-3 to TRBJ1-3, with 8 nucleotides matching TRBD1. V dropped 11 bases and J dropped 4; count of bases not matched to a gene: 10. CDR1 and CDR2 from the germline V gene are ENHRY and SYGVKD. This CDR3 is 14 amino acids long.

This chain joins TRBV16 and TRBJ2-7, with D possibly being TRBD1 (6 bases). The CDR3 has 13 amino acids. V gave up 3 bases and J gave up 7 bases, with 13 bases separating them. The germline V gene encodes CDR1 KGHSY and CDR2 FQNENV. CDR3 bases: TGTGCCAGCAGCCAGGGGGCAGGGGAAGAGCAGTACTTC. Amino acid sequence: CASSQGAGEEQYF.

The chain joins TRBV4-2 to TRBJ2-1; 8 bases line up with TRBD2. With V trimmed by 2 bases and J by 4 bases, 4 bases remained unmatched. There are 15 residues in the CDR3. Germline assignment: CDR1 LGHNA and CDR2 YNFKEQ. The chain's CDR3 is CASSQLGGAYNEQFF. In DNA form, the CDR3 reads TGTGCCAGCAGCCAACTCGGGGGGGCTTACAATGAGCAGTTCTTC.

The rearrangement links TRBV5-1 to TRBJ1-1; D is undetermined. The germline V gene has CDR1 SGHRS and CDR2 YFSETQ. The CDR3 contains 13 residues. The V end was cut by 4 bases, the J end by 4 bases, with 11 bases between. Here the CDR3 reads CASSTTVITEAFF. For the CDR3, the DNA is TGCGCCAGCAGCACGACGGTTATCACTGAAGCTTTCTTT.